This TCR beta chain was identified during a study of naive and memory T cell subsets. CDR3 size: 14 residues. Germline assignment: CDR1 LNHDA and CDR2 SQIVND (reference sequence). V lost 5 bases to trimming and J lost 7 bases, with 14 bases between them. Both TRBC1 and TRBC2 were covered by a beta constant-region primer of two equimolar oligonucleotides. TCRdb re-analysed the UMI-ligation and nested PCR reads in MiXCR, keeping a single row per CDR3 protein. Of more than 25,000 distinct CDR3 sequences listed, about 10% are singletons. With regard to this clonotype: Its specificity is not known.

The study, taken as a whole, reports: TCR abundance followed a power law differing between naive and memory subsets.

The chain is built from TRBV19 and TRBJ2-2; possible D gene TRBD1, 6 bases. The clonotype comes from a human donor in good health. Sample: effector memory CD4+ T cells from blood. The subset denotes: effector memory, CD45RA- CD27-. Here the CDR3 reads CASSPQGSFGELFF. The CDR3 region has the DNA TGTGCCAGTAGTCCCCAGGGGAGTTTCGGGGAGCTGTTTTTT.